This record looks at one T cell receptor (beta chain) sequence and its context. This clonotype was found a few times. Its binding antigen is unknown. Base-call qualities are not available, and no considerably larger clone is one nucleotide away. Only healthy Caucasian donors were included. The twin cohort consisted of three pairs of female monozygotic twins, all aged 18 to 29 years. CD4+ and CD8+ T cell populations were isolated with positive isolation kits from Invitrogen. Library generation was performed with 5' RACE. Instrument on record: Illumina HiSeq 2000. A universal primer binding site was introduced by template switching, and a unique molecular identifier was present in the final cDNA, enabling accurate counting of TCR cDNA molecules. Specific primers in the conserved constant-segment region were used to synthesize first-strand cDNA for TCR alpha and beta chains. To control for contamination, every cDNA library was double barcoded, receiving both a SMART-Mk sample barcode and Illumina barcodes. TruSeq adapter sequences along with Illumina sample barcodes were introduced in two successive PCR steps. Sequencing of the TCR alpha and beta cDNA libraries was done on the Illumina HiSeq platform using custom primers. The authors' pipeline ran thus. Unique molecular identifiers were extracted from raw reads with MiGEC, and CDR3 positions were determined with MiXCR. For each individual, recombination models were inferred using an EM algorithm with the repgenHMM and IGoR tools. Shared clonotypes were analyzed with the tcR package in R, and sharing was normalized by the product of cloneset sizes. To study raw recombination without the effects of thymic and clonal selection, out-of-frame nonproductive sequences were analyzed. Clones were called with MiXCR by TCRdb after fastp trimmed the public reads at Q25, and only in-frame beta chains were retained. Rows with one shared CDR3 protein collapse into an entry with the most common genes and DNA. What appears here as the V and J calls and clone size reflects TCRdb's work, not the paper's. The sample records 460,000 or so distinct CDR3 sequences, 13% to 15% of which are singletons. The ten largest make up about 0.54% of the sample.

This entry belongs to a study of identical twins listed by TCRdb under 2016. As for the study more broadly: To test whether fetal clonotypes persist, the study used deep sequencing on TCR alpha and beta repertoires from monozygotic twins, unrelated adults of various ages, and cord blood. Replicate twin experiments were performed at different times using different library preparation protocols to rule out contamination. Here is what the overall study found, with its caveats: Invariant T cells such as MAIT and iNKT could partly confound zero-insertion analyses, though diverse VJ usage argued against this for most clonotypes. In monozygotic twins, recombination models systematically underestimated out-of-frame TCR alpha sharing, but the models matched the sharing seen between unrelated individuals. Conclusions relied on cross-sectional statistical analysis, since the same donors could not be followed over many years. Abundant cord blood beta clonotypes carried fewer insertions; young adult naive repertoires showed a weaker similar trend, while memory repertoires showed none. In beta out-of-frame sequences, excess twin sharing was weaker, because having fewer shared sequences lowered the signal-to-noise ratio. Compared with coincidental sharing between unrelated individuals, an excess of low generation-probability sequences was observed among out-of-frame TCR alpha sequences shared between twins.

The same data also contributed to another study, on yellow fever vaccine responses in identical twins. The second study also describes: According to the authors, in identical twins the way T cells responded to vaccination appeared partly convergent and partly personalized. Focusing on identical twins, the study followed the T cell clones that responded to the vaccine, and did so with precision.

The TCR was taken from a woman aged 18-29 years in good health. Sequenced sample: CD4+ T cells sorted from blood.

The DNA reads TGTGCCAGCAGCTCCCGGACAGGGTTGACAGATACGCAGTATTTT. Translated, it reads CASSSRTGLTDTQYF. Recombination linked TRBV5-4 to TRBJ2-3, and TRBD1 matches 8 of the central bases. Reading the germline V gene (reference sequence) gives CDR1 SGHNT and CDR2 YYREEE. There are 15 amino acids in the CDR3, from cysteine to phenylalanine inclusive. The CDR3 DNA has 45 bases and is translated from base 1. V lost 3 bases and J lost 3 bases, and the count of bases not matched to a germline gene is 6.